This entry is about one T cell receptor beta chain. This record comes from a study of cytomegalovirus exposure and HLA in healthy donors. The germline gives CDR1 MNHEY, CDR2 SVGAGI. J was trimmed by 2 bases and V by 7 bases; bases with no gene match: 7. This CDR3 comprises 14 residues. PCR amplification relied on 60 Vbeta primers (plus 13 Jbeta primers). Sequencing used immunoSEQ multiplex PCR; TCRdb keeps in-frame clones, though not all of them. This repertoire shows approximately 150,000 clones, about four fifths found once; its top ten account for 6% to 7.5%. This TCR came from a man younger than 40 in good health and CMV-seropositive. The specimen was PBMCs. The V and J genes are TRBV6-5 and TRBJ1-2; 7 bases fit TRBD1. DNA of the CDR3: TGTGCCAGCACTTCGACAGGGTTGAACTATGGCTACACCTTC. This translates into CASTSTGLNYGYTF.